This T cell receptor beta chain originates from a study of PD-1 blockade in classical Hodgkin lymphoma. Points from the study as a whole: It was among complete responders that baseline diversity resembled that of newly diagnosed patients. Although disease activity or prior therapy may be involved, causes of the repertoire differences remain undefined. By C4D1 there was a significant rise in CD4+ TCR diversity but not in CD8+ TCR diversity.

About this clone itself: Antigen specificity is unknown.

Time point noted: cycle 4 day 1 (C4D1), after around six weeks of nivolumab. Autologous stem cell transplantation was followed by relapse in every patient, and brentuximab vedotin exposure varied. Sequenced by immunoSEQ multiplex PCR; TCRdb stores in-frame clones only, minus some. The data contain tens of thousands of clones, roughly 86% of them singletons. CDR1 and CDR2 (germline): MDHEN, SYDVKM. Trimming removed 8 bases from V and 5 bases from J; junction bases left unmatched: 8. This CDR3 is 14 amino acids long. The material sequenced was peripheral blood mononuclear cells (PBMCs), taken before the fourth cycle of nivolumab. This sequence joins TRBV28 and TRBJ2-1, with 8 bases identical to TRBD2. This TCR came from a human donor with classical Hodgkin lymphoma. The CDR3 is CASGAGGENNEQFF. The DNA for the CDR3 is TGTGCCAGCGGGGCGGGGGGAGAGAACAATGAGCAGTTCTTC. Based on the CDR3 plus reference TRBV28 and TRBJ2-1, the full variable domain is DVKVTQSSRYLVKRTGEKVFLECVQDMDHENMFWYRQDPGLGLRLIYFSYDVKMKEKGDIPEGYSVSREKKERFSLILESASTNQTSMYLCASGAGGENNEQFFGPGTRLTVL.